This T cell receptor beta chain comes out of a study of graft-versus-host responses after intestinal transplantation. Study details: Recipients across the board were started on anti-thymocyte globulin induction, then kept on tacrolimus and steroids for 2 to 4 years.

With respect to this clone: Its antigen is as yet unknown.

CDR3 length equals 16 residues. Germline loops: CDR1 SGDLS, CDR2 YYNGEE. Trimming took off 3 bases at V and 1 base at J, with 17 bases between the two ends. Produced via immunoSEQ multiplex PCR; TCRdb's table is partial and in-frame only. Among around 120,000 clones listed, around 95% were seen once. The sample consisted of unstimulated CD8+ T cells sorted from spleen or lymph node cells, taken before intestinal transplant. The receptor's source is a human donor who received an intestinal transplant. This chain links TRBV9 with TRBJ2-7; maybe TRBD1 (6 bases). The CDR3, as DNA: TGTGCCAGCAGCGCCCTAATTACAGGGATTTCCTACGAGCAGTACTTC. Its protein is CASSALITGISYEQYF.